One and the same sample provided the 17 T cell receptor beta chains below, sequenced in a study of technical replicates of blood from a few donors. The table came from immunoSEQ multiplex PCR; TCRdb's copy has only in-frame clones and leaves some out. The profile shows about 59,000 clones, about 94% of them singletons. The sequenced sample was PBMCs. These receptors were taken from a human donor in good health. Some clones in this sample may be carry-over from other donors' samples.

This chain uses TRBV7-3 with TRBJ2-3, with 7 nucleotides matching TRBD2. The CDR3 is 15 amino acids. Germline trimming cut 5 bases from V and 4 bases from J; bases unmatched to any gene: 9. CDR1 and CDR2 from the germline V gene are SGHTA and FQGTGA. CDR3 protein: CASSPSGTNADTQYF. Here the CDR3 DNA reads TGTGCCAGCAGCCCGAGCGGGACGAACGCAGATACGCAGTATTTT.

The gene calls are TRBV18 and TRBJ1-2, with a possible D match to TRBD1 (5 bases). The CDR3 is 14 residues long. Per germline, CDR1 KGHSH and CDR2 LQKENI. Trimming left V 2 bases short and J 1 base short, with 8 bases between. The CDR3 sequence: CASSPDSFNYGYTF. Here the CDR3 DNA reads TGTGCCAGCTCACCAGACAGTTTTAACTATGGCTACACCTTC.

This chain joins TRBV4-3 and TRBJ2-5; TRBD2 matches at 8 bases. The CDR3 sequence is 16 residues long. Germline V gives CDR1 LGHNA, CDR2 YSLEER. The junction had 7 bases not matched to a gene; V was cut back by 3 bases and J by 1 base. The CDR3: CASSQYYGLAQETQYF. For the CDR3, the DNA is TGCGCCAGCAGCCAGTACTATGGACTAGCCCAAGAGACCCAGTACTTC.

The genes are TRBV5-1 and TRBJ2-1; 11 positions match TRBD2. This CDR3 is 18 amino acids long. V lost 5 bases to trimming and J lost 8 bases; unmatched junction nucleotides: 18. Germline CDR1 SGHRS, CDR2 YFSETQ. The chain's CDR3 is CASRRGLAATSASDEQFF. CDR3 nucleotide sequence: TGCGCCAGCAGACGGGGACTAGCGGCGACGTCGGCTTCGGATGAGCAGTTCTTC.

The J gene is TRBJ2-5, the V gene TRBV30, with TRBD1 matching 8 bases. Germline assignment: CDR1 GTSNPN and CDR2 SVGIG (reference sequence). The V segment lost 0 bases and the J segment 2 bases; nucleotides outside the gene matches: 8. The CDR3 covers 16 residues. CDR3 DNA: TGTGCCTGGAGTGTACACCTCGGGACAGGTCAAGAGACCCAGTACTTC. Translation: CAWSVHLGTGQETQYF.

This clone was counted once. The rearrangement joins TRBV6-4 to TRBJ2-3; no clear D. This CDR3 spans 14 amino acids. CDR1 is MRHNA and CDR2 is SNTAGT in the germline V gene. V lost 4 bases to trimming and J lost 0 bases, with 8 bases between them. CDR3 DNA sequence: TGTGCCAGCAGTGGGCTAGGCAGCACAGATACGCAGTATTTT. As protein: CASSGLGSTDTQYF.

This chain links TRBV9 with TRBJ1-2; perhaps TRBD1 as D (5 bases). Germline V gives CDR1 SGDLS, CDR2 YYNGEE. Trimming took off 4 bases at V and 2 bases at J, with 6 bases between the two ends. This CDR3 is 12 amino acids long. The CDR3 loop reads CASSRQNYGYTF. CDR3 nucleotide sequence: TGTGCCAGCAGCCGACAGAACTATGGCTACACCTTC.

Worth noting for this clone: Other DNA variants within this sample encode the same CDR3. V and J are TRBV9 and TRBJ2-1; D might be TRBD1 (6 bases). V lost 2 bases and J 1 base, leaving 10 bases between the germline ends. CDR1 and CDR2 (germline): SGDLS, YYNGEE. The CDR3 sequence is 15 residues long. CDR3 residues: CASSVTGSSYNEQFF. The CDR3 region has the DNA TGTGCCAGCAGCGTGACAGGCTCGTCCTACAATGAGCAGTTCTTC.

The V gene is TRBV19, the J gene TRBJ2-3; 7 bases are shared with TRBD1. CDR1 and CDR2 from the germline V gene are LNHDA and SQIVND (reference sequence). Unmatched junction bases numbered 3, after V lost 3 bases and J lost 6 bases. The CDR3 is 13 residues long. CDR3 region: CASSIGRGDTQYF. For the CDR3, the DNA is TGTGCCAGTAGTATTGGCAGGGGGGATACGCAGTATTTT.

V usage is TRBV15 and J usage is TRBJ1-4, with D unresolved. Between the trimmed V and J ends, which lost 2 bases and 0 bases, there was a span of 7 bases. Germline-derived CDR1 and CDR2 are LNHNV and YYDKDF (reference sequence). The CDR3 extends over 15 amino acids. The CDR3: CATSRQATTNEKLFF. The CDR3 coding sequence is TGTGCCACCAGCAGACAGGCTACAACTAATGAAAAACTGTTTTTT.

The J gene is TRBJ2-5, the V gene TRBV6-1; D is uncertain. CDR1 and CDR2 (germline): MNHNS, SASEGT. CDR3 size: 13 residues. Trimming stripped 5 bases from V and 4 bases from J, with 11 bases between. CDR3 residues: CASSTTGVETQYF. The CDR3 DNA reads TGTGCCAGCAGTACGACCGGAGTAGAGACCCAGTACTTC.

In nucleotides, the CDR3 is TGCGCCAGCAGCCAAGGACTAGCGGTATCCTACGAGCAGTACTTC. It translates to CASSQGLAVSYEQYF. The chain couples TRBV4-1 to TRBJ2-7; 9 nucleotides line up with TRBD2. The CDR3 totals 15 residues. With 1 base clipped from V and 1 base from J, the junction kept 2 bases outside the gene matches. Germline V gives CDR1 MGHRA, CDR2 YSYEKL.

This sequence joins TRBV7-9 and TRBJ2-5, with 8 bases that match TRBD2. The CDR3 length is 14 residues. Germline trimming cut 3 bases from V and 5 bases from J; bases unmatched to any gene: 5. Germline assignment: CDR1 SEHNR and CDR2 FQNEAQ (reference sequence). The DNA of the CDR3 is TGTGCCAGCAGCTTGGCGGGAGGTTGGGAGACCCAGTACTTC. The encoded protein is CASSLAGGWETQYF.

The rearrangement joins TRBV7-8 to TRBJ2-5, with 8 bases matching TRBD2. V dropped 4 bases and J dropped 7; count of bases not matched to a gene: 14. From germline, CDR1 is SGHVS and CDR2 FQNEAQ. This CDR3 has 16 residues. The CDR3 here is CASSSNWRGESGTQYF. DNA of the CDR3: TGTGCCAGCAGCTCGAACTGGCGGGGGGAATCGGGGACCCAGTACTTC.

J is TRBJ2-7 and V is TRBV2, with TRBD1 identical over 10 bases. With 6 bases clipped from V and 0 bases from J, the junction kept 8 bases outside the gene matches. This CDR3 has 16 amino acids. Germline CDR1 is SNHLY and CDR2 is FYNNEI. DNA of the CDR3: TGTGCCAGCAGATCCCCCCGGGACAGGGGCTCCTACGAGCAGTACTTC. The encoded protein is CASRSPRDRGSYEQYF.

CDR3 in amino acids: CASSPRLGAGVLYEQYF. The CDR3 nucleotides are TGTGCCAGCAGCCCCAGGTTAGGAGCGGGGGTTCTCTACGAGCAGTACTTC. The chain recombines TRBV7-9 with TRBJ2-7; 8 positions match TRBD2. CDR1 is SEHNR, CDR2 FQNEAQ, per germline (reference sequence). The V and J ends lost 5 bases and 3 bases, in that order; junction bases with no gene match: 15. This CDR3 is 17 amino acids long.

The V and J genes are TRBV19 and TRBJ1-5, with D possibly being TRBD1 (6 bases). V was clipped by 5 bases and J by 0 bases, with 20 bases between them. Looked up from germline, CDR1 is LNHDA and CDR2 is SQIVND (reference sequence). CDR3 size: 18 residues. The CDR3 loop reads CASSGPGTNRYSNQPQHF. In DNA form, the CDR3 reads TGTGCCAGTAGTGGACCTGGGACAAACCGTTATAGCAATCAGCCCCAGCATTTT. The full variable domain, completed using reference TRBV19 and TRBJ1-5, is DGGITQSPKYLFRKEGQNVTLSCEQNLNHDAMYWYRQDPGQGLRLIYYSQIVNDFQKGDIAEGYSVSREKKESFPLTVTSAQKNPTAFYLCASSGPGTNRYSNQPQHFGDGTRLSIL.